The present T cell receptor beta chain was sequenced within a study of cytomegalovirus exposure and HLA in healthy donors. Study-wide points: TRBV6-2, TRBV6-3 and some other V segments were unresolvable in 87-base-pair reads. When analyzed later, the rates of TCR association showed variation by HLA locus, with DRB1 the most and HLA-C the fewest. In a later analysis, most CMV-associated TCR beta chains appeared HLA-restricted.

The CDR3 loop spans 15 amino acids. Trimming removed 6 bases from V and 7 bases from J; junction bases left unmatched: 9. From germline, CDR1 is MNHEY and CDR2 SVGAGI. Vbeta (60) and Jbeta (13) primers were used in the PCR. TCRdb's table, derived via immunoSEQ multiplex PCR, lists solely in-frame clones and lacks some. The sample consists of some 140,000 clones, about three quarters of them appearing once. This clone was seen more than once but under ten times. The antigen remains unidentified. The chain couples TRBV6-5 to TRBJ2-1; 10 bases match TRBD2. The TCR was taken from a woman aged 40 to 50 in good health and CMV-seronegative. Sequenced input: PBMCs. The CDR3, as DNA: TGTGCCAGCAGACCCCTAGCGGGGGCCGGGAATGAGCAGTTCTTC. Its translation is CASRPLAGAGNEQFF.